The entry below describes one T cell receptor beta chain. The data are from a study of blood T cell repertoires in COVID-19. Germline loops: CDR1 LGHNA, CDR2 YNFKEQ. CDR3 length: 18 amino acids. With V trimmed by 3 bases and J by 2 bases, 11 bases remained unmatched. Sequencing used immunoSEQ multiplex PCR; TCRdb keeps in-frame clones, though not all of them. Here the sample spans fewer than 300,000 clones, over 75% being singletons. Resolution of symptoms, clearance, or two negative PCRs was present in recovered Cohort 3 donors. What was sequenced was PBMCs or T cells enriched from blood (not recorded which). The chain combines TRBV4-2 with TRBJ2-3, with 10 bases aligning to TRBD2. This sequence originates from a man younger than 30 who had recovered from COVID-19. The CDR3 loop is CASSHQHGAGGDTDTQYF. For the CDR3, the DNA is TGTGCCAGCAGCCATCAACATGGAGCGGGGGGGGACACAGATACGCAGTATTTT.